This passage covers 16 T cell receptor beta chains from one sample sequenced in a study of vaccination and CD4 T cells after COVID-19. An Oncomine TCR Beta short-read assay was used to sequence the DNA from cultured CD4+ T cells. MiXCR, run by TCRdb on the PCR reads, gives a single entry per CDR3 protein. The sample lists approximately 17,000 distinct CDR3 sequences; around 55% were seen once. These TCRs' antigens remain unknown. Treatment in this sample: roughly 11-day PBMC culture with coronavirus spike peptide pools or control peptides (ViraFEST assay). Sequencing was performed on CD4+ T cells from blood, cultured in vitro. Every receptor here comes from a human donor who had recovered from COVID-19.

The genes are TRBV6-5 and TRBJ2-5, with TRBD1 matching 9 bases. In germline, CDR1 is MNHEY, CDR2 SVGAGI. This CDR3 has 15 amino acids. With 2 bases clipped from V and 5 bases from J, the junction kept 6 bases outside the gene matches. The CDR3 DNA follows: TGTGCCAGCAGTTACCGGGACAGGGTCCGGGAGACCCAGTACTTC. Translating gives CASSYRDRVRETQYF.

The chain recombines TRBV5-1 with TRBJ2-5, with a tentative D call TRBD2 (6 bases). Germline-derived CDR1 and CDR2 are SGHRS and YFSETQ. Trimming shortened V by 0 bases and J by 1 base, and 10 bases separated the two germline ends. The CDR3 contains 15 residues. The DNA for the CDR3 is TGCGCCAGCAGCTTGGGCGGGGCGGGCCAAGAGACCCAGTACTTC. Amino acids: CASSLGGAGQETQYF.

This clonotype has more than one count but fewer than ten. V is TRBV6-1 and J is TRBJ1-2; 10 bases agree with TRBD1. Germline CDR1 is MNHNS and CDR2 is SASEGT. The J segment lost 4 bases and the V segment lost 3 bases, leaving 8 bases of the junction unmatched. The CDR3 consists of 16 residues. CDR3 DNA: TGTGCCAGCAGTGAGGGTCCCCGGACAGGGGGCTATGGCTACACCTTC. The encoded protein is CASSEGPRTGGYGYTF.

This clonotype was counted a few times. The CDR3 nucleotides read TGTGCCAGCAGTTCCCCTAAGGGGTTCACTGAAGCTTTCTTT. This codes for CASSSPKGFTEAFF. The chain recombines TRBV6-5 with TRBJ1-1; maybe TRBD1 (5 bases). In germline, CDR1 is MNHEY, CDR2 SVGAGI. Trimming removed 4 bases from V and 4 bases from J, with 13 bases in between. CDR3 length: 14 residues.

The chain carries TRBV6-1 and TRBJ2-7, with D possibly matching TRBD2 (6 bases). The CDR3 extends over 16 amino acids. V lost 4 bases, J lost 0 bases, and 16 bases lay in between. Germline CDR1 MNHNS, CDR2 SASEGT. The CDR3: CASSGLRASASYEQYF. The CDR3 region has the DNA TGTGCCAGCAGTGGACTACGGGCTAGCGCCTCCTACGAGCAGTACTTC.

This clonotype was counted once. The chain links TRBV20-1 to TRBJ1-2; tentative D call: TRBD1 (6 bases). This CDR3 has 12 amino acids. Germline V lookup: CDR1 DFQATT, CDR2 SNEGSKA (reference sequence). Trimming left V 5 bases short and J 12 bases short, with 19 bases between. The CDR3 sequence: CSARGGKGRDTF. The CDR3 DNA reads TGCAGTGCTCGAGGGGGGAAAGGCAGGGACACCTTC.

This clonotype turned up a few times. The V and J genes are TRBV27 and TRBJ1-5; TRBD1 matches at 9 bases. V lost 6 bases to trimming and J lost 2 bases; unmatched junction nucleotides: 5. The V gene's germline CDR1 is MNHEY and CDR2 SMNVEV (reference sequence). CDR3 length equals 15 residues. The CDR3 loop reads CASRSQGAGNQPQHF. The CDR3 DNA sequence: TGTGCCAGCAGATCACAGGGGGCAGGCAATCAGCCCCAGCATTTT.

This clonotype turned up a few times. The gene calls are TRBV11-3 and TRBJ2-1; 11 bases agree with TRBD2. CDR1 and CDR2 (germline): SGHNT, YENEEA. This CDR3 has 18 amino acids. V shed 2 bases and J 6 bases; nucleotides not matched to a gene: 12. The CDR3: CASSLNHSGRARANEQFF. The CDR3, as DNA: TGTGCCAGCAGCTTAAATCATAGCGGGAGGGCGAGGGCCAATGAGCAGTTCTTC.

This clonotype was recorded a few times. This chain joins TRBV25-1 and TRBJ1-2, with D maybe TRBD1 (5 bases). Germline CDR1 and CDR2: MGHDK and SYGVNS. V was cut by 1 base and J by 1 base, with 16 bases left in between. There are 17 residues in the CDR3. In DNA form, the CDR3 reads TGTGCCAGCAGTGAATTTGATCTGATGACAGTTAACTATGGCTACACCTTC. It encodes CASSEFDLMTVNYGYTF.

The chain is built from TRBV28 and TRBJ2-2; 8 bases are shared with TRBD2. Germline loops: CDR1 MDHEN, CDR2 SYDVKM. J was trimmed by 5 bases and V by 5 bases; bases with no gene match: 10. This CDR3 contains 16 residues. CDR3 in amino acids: CASSTPASGSTGELFF. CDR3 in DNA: TGTGCCAGCAGTACTCCGGCTAGCGGGTCTACCGGGGAGCTGTTTTTT.

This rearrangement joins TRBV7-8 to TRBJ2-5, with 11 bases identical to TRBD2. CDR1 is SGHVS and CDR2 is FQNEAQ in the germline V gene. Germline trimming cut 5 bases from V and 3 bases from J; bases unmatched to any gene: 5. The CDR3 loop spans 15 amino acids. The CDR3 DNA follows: TGTGCCAGCAGCGTTAGCGGGGGGGCCGAAGAGACCCAGTACTTC. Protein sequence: CASSVSGGAEETQYF.

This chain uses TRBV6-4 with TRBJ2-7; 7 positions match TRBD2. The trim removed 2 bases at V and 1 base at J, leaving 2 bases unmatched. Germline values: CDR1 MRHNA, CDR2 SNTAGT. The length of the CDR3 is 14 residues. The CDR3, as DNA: TGTGCCAGCAGTGACGAGCGGGGTTCCTACGAGCAGTACTTC. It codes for CASSDERGSYEQYF.

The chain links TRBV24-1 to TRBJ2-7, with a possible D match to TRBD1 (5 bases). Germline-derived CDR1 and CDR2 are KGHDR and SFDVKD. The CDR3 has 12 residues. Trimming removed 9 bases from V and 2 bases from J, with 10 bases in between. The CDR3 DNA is TGTGCCACCGCCCACAGGACCTACGAGCAGTACTTC. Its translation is CATAHRTYEQYF.

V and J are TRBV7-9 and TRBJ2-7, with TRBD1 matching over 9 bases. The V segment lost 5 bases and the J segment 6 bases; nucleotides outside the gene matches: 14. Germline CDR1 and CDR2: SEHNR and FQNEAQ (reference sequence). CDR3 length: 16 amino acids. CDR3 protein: CASSKDLGQGPPEQYF. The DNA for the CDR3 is TGTGCCAGCAGCAAAGATCTGGGACAGGGCCCTCCCGAGCAGTACTTC. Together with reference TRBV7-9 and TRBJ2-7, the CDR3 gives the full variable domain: DTGVSQNPRHKITKRGQNVTFRCDPISEHNRLYWYRQTLGQGPEFLTYFQNEAQLEKSRLLSDRFSAERPKGSFSTLEIQRTEQGDSAMYLCASSKDLGQGPPEQYFGPGTRLTVT.

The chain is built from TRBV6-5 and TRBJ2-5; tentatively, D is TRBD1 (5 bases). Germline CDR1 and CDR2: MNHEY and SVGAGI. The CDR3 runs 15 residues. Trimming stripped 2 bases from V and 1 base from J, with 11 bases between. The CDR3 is CASSYTDTIQETQYF. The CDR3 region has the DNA TGTGCCAGCAGTTACACGGACACAATCCAAGAGACCCAGTACTTC.

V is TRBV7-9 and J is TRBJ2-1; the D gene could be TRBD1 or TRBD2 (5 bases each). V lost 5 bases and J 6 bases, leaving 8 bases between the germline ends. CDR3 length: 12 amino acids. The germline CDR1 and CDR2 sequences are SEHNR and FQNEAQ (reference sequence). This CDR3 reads CASSVGTNEQFF. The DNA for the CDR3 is TGTGCCAGCAGCGTAGGGACCAATGAGCAGTTCTTC.